What follows is one TCR beta chain and its context. This record comes from a study of Ad26.COV2.S vaccination and SARS-CoV-2 variants. The V gene end was trimmed by 5 bases and the J gene end by 0 bases; junction bases not matched to a gene: 9. This CDR3 region has 16 residues. Germline V lookup: CDR1 MNHEY, CDR2 SMNVEV (reference sequence). This table comes from immunoSEQ multiplex PCR, and its TCRdb copy is limited to in-frame clones, with some not included. The sample lists roughly 300,000 clones, roughly 89% seen once, with approximately 5% in the top ten. Treatment denoted: some 19 received Ad26.COV2.S at low or high dose, single or two shots; a few received placebo; per-sample allocation not given. After the first vaccine or placebo injection, samples were drawn on day 63.

This chain uses TRBV27 with TRBJ1-1; 7 nucleotides align to TRBD1. Sequencing used peripheral blood, obtained in a trial of Ad26.COV2.S vaccine versus placebo. This clonotype was sampled from a person aged 18 to 65 who received the Ad26.COV2.S COVID-19 vaccine or a placebo. The chain's CDR3 is CASSPRQGKMNTEAFF. CDR3 nucleotide sequence: TGTGCCAGCAGTCCTCGACAGGGTAAGATGAACACTGAAGCTTTCTTT.